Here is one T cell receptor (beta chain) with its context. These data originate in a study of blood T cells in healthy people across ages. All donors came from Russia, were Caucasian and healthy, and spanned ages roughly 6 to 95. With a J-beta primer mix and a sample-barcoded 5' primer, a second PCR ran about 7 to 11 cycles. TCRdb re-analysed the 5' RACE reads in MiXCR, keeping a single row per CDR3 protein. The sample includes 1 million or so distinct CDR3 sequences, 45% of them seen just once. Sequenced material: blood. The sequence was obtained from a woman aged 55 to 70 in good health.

In DNA form, the CDR3 reads TGTGCCAGCAGTGCTAAAGAAATCTCCGCCCGGAGGTTCTCCTACGAGCAGTACTTC. Translating it yields CASSAKEISARRFSYEQYF. The chain links TRBV27 to TRBJ2-7; maybe TRBD2 (5 bases). Deletions cut 5 bases from V and 0 bases from J, with 26 bases between. This CDR3 contains 19 residues. The V gene's germline CDR1 is MNHEY and CDR2 SMNVEV (reference sequence).